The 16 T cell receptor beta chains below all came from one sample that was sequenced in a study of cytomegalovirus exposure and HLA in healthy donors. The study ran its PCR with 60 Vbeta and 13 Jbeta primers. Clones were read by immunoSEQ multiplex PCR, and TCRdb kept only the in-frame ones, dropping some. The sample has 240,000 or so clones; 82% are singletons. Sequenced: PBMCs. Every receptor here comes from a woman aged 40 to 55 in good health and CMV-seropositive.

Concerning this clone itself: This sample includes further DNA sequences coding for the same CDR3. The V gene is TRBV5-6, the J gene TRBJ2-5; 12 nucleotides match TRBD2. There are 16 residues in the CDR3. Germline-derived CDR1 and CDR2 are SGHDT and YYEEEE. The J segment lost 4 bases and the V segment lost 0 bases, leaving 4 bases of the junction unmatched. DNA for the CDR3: TGTGCCAGCAGCTTGGGACTAGCGGGAGAGGGAGAGACCCAGTACTTC. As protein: CASSLGLAGEGETQYF.

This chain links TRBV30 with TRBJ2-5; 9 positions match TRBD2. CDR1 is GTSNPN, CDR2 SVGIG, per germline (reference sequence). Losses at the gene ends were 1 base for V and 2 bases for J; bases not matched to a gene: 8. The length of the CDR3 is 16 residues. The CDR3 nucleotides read TGTGCCTGGAGTGGTGGCGTTGCGGGGGGGCAAGAGACCCAGTACTTC. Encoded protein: CAWSGGVAGGQETQYF.

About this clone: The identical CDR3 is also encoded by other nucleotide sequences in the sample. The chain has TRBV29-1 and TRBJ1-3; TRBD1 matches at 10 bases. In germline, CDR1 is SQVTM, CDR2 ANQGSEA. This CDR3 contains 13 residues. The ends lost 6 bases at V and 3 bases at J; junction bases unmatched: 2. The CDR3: CSVRTGGGNTIYF. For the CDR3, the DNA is TGCAGCGTGAGGACAGGGGGTGGAAACACCATATATTTT.

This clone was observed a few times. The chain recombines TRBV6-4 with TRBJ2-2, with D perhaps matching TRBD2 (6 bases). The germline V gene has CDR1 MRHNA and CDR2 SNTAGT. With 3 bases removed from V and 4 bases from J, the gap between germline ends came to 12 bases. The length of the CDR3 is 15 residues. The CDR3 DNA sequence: TGTGCCAGCAGTGAAAACGGGGGTAGCACCGGGGAGCTGTTTTTT. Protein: CASSENGGSTGELFF.

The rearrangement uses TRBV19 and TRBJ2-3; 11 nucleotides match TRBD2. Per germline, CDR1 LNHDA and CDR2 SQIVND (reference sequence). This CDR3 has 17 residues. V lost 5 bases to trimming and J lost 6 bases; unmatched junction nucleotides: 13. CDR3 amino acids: CASSGSVLAGGGDTQYF. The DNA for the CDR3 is TGTGCCAGTAGTGGTAGCGTGCTAGCGGGGGGCGGGGATACGCAGTATTTT.

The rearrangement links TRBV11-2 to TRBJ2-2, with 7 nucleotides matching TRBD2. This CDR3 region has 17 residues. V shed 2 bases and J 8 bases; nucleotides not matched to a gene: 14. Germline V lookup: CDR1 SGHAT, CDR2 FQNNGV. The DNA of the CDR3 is TGTGCCAGCAGCTTAACGGGGAGCGGGGAGCCGGGAGGGGAGCTGTTTTTT. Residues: CASSLTGSGEPGGELFF.

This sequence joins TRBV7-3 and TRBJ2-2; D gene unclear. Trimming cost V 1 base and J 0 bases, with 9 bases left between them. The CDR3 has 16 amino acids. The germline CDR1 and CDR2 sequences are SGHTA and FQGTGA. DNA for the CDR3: TGTGCCAGCAGCTTAATGCCAGCGACGAACACCGGGGAGCTGTTTTTT. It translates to CASSLMPATNTGELFF.

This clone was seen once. The CDR3 loop reads CASSVEVGPYEQYF. The CDR3 nucleotides are TGTGCCAGCAGCGTAGAAGTGGGGCCCTACGAGCAGTACTTC. V usage is TRBV9 and J usage is TRBJ2-5; a possible D gene is TRBD1 (5 bases). The assigned J gene may be wrong: the sequence end matches TRBJ2-7 better. CDR1 and CDR2 (germline): SGDLS, YYNGEE. This CDR3 has 14 amino acids.

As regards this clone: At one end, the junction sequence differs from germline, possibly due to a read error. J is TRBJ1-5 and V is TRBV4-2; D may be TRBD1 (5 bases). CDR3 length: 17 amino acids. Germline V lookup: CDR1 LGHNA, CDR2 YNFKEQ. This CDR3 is CASTQEGRGSGNQPQHF. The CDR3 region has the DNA TGTGCCAGCACCCAAGAGGGGCGGGGGTCGGGCAATCAGCCCCAGCATTTT.

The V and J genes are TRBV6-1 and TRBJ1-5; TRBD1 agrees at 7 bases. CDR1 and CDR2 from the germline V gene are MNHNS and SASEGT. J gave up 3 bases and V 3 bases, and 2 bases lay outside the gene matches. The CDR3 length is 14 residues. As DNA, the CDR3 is TGTGCCAGCAGTGACAGGGGGAACAATCAGCCCCAGCATTTT. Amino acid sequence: CASSDRGNNQPQHF.

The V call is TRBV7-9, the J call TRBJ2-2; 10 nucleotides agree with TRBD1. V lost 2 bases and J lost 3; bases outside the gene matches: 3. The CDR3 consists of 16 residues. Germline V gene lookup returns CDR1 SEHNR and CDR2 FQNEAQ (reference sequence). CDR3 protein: CASSLLGQGYTGELFF. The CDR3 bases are TGTGCCAGCAGCTTATTGGGACAGGGGTACACCGGGGAGCTGTTTTTT. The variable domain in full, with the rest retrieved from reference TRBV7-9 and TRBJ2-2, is DTGVSQNPRHKITKRGQNVTFRCDPISEHNRLYWYRQTLGQGPEFLTYFQNEAQLEKSRLLSDRFSAERPKGSFSTLEIQRTEQGDSAMYLCASSLLGQGYTGELFFGEGSRLTVL.

CDR3 in amino acids: CASSRSGSYNEQFF. The CDR3 DNA follows: TGTGCCAGCAGCCGGAGCGGGAGTTACAATGAGCAGTTCTTC. The V and J genes are TRBV7-3 and TRBJ2-1; 8 bases map to TRBD2. The germline V gene encodes CDR1 SGHTA and CDR2 FQGTGA. This CDR3 comprises 14 residues. Losses at the gene ends were 5 bases for V and 4 bases for J; bases not matched to a gene: 4.

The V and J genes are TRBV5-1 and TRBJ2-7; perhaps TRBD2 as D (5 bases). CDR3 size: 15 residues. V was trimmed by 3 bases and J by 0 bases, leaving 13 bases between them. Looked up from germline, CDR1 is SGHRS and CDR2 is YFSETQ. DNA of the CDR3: TGCGCCAGCAGCTCGGGATCTACTAGCTCCTACGAGCAGTACTTC. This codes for CASSSGSTSSYEQYF.

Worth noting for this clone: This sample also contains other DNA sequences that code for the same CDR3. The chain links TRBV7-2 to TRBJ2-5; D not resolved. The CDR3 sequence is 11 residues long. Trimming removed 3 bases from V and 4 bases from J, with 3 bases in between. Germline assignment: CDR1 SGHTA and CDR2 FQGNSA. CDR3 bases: TGTGCCAGCAGCTTCCTAGAGACCCAGTACTTC. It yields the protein CASSFLETQYF.

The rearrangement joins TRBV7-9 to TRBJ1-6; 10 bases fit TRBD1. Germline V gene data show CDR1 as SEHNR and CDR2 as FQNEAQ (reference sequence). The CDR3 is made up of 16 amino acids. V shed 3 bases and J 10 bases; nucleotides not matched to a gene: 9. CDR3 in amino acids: CASSLLGTGDRSPLHF. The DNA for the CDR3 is TGTGCCAGCAGCTTGTTGGGGACAGGGGACAGATCACCCCTCCACTTT.

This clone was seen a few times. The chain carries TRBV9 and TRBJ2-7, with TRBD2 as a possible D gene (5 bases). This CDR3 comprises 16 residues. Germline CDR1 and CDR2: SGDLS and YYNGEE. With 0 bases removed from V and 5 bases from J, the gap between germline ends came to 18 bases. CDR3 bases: TGTGCCAGCAGCGTAGGGCCCCAAGCGGTAAGGGACGAGCAGTACTTC. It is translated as CASSVGPQAVRDEQYF. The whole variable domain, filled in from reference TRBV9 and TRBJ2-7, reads DSGVTQTPKHLITATGQRVTLRCSPRSGDLSVYWYQQSLDQGLQFLIQYYNGEERAKGNILERFSAQQFPDLHSELNLSSLELGDSALYFCASSVGPQAVRDEQYFGPGTRLTVT.